The source of this T cell receptor (beta chain) is a study of blood T cell repertoires in COVID-19. Overall study context: The United States, Italy and Spain supplied acute and convalescent COVID-19 samples. Sources were T cells, B-cell-depleted T cells, or PBMCs; the material itself was cDNA or gDNA.

In the authors' workflow: Scientists estimated how many nucleated cells there were by amplifying reference gene primers. The table came from immunoSEQ multiplex PCR; TCRdb's copy has only in-frame clones and leaves some out. V, J and clone size are taken as reported in that table, and D and trimming were inferred from the DNA itself. The data contain hundreds of thousands of clones, roughly 90% of them singletons. This CDR3 comprises 13 residues. Per the germline V gene, CDR1 is SGHTA and CDR2 is FQGNSA. The V segment lost 5 bases and the J segment 3 bases; nucleotides outside the gene matches: 3. The sequence came from a woman aged 25 to 39 with active or convalescent COVID-19. Sequencing was done on a sample of peripheral blood. The chain links TRBV7-2 to TRBJ1-1; 7 bases line up with TRBD1. Here the CDR3 DNA reads TGTGCCAGCAGCCGTCAGGGGGACACTGAAGCTTTCTTT. This codes for CASSRQGDTEAFF.